The sequence of this TCR beta chain was determined in a study of radiation and T cells in renal cell carcinoma. The data were produced by immunoSEQ multiplex PCR, yet TCRdb's version contains in-frame clones alone and is incomplete. The data contain over 55,000 clones, roughly 72% of them seen just once; the ten biggest clones take up roughly 6.1%. Noted time point: blood 2 weeks post-SBRT. The treatment here: 15 Gy SBRT to primary tumor, nephrectomy 4 weeks later. Sequencing used blood, obtained from a patient whose treatment included radiotherapy and nephrectomy. The source of this sequence is a man in his sixties with renal cell carcinoma.

The CDR3 nucleotides read TGTGCCAGCAGCCAGTCGGGGGGCGCCTACAATGAGCAGTTCTTC. Protein sequence: CASSQSGGAYNEQFF. The chain combines TRBV7-2 with TRBJ2-1; tentative D call: TRBD2 (7 bases). V was cut by 5 bases and J by 2 bases, with 13 bases left in between. CDR3 length equals 15 residues. Germline V gene sequence: CDR1 SGHTA, CDR2 FQGNSA.